This T cell receptor beta chain was identified during a study of cytomegalovirus exposure and HLA in healthy donors. For the study at large: Falling in the Caucasian-associated ancestry cluster were less than 85% of some 400 genotyped donors. Study-wide points: Common viral pathogens seemed to be connected with several of the most significant clusters, according to a later analysis. Later analysis demonstrated an association between a missense DCLRE1C variant and TCR beta V- and J-gene trimming.

CDR3 size: 15 residues. Trimming left V 5 bases short and J 2 bases short, with 16 bases between. In germline, CDR1 is MDHEN, CDR2 SYDVKM. Of note for this clone: Antigen specificity is unknown.

It was with 60 Vbeta and 13 Jbeta primers that the PCR ran. Authors' methods: The count from a later analysis was some 83 million unique TCR beta chains, about 9.9 million of them shared. Assay: immunoSEQ multiplex PCR; the TCRdb copy retains only in-frame clones and omits some. V and J calls and clone size are copied from that table; D and trimming were computed from the DNA. The sample records 150,000 to 170,000 clones, around 70% being singletons. This receptor was taken from a man aged 25-40 years in good health and CMV-seronegative. The specimen was PBMCs. The chain links TRBV28 to TRBJ2-7, with TRBD2 as a possible D gene (6 bases). CDR3 sequence (DNA): TGTGCCAGCAGTCACCGGGACTCGGGTCCCTACGAGCAGTACTTC. Translated: CASSHRDSGPYEQYF.